This T cell receptor (beta chain) is from a study of shared clonotypes between healthy human individuals (dated by TCRdb to 2020 to 2021). About the study as a whole: A few men and two women, aged 18 to 49 years, made up the cohort. For each donor, CD4 naive and CD4 memory were each given three plates, CD8 naive was given two plates, and CD8 memory was given one plate. Different laboratories and diverse techniques were used to prepare libraries and sequence TCR repertoires, to increase sequencing depth and limit assay-specific biases. To estimate repertoire size and how much clonotype sharing occurs between individuals, the study deeply sequenced the blood TCR repertoires of 4 to 6 healthy adults. Each donor's leukapheresis produced roughly between roughly 0.85 and 9.5 billion PBMCs. Overall study results and their limits: Because the study included only a small number of donors, the genetic and exposure-history diversity represented was limited. Sampling was restricted to blood, and TCR repertoires in tissues likely differ from the TCR repertoires found in blood. Compared with non-shared clonotypes, the clonotypes found in all four sorted-subset donors had higher generation probabilities. Around 5.4% of naive CD4, 3.5% of naive CD8, about 2.5% of memory CD4, and over 0.35% of memory CD8 clonotypes were shared across several donors. Naive subsets generally had larger estimated clonotype richness than memory subsets. Pairwise subsampling led to the expectation that sequencing depth would affect the degree of clonotype sharing among donors. Incomplete sequencing was indicated by rarefaction of sorted-subset datasets, despite the large sequencing depth.

The donors were healthy, HIV-negative adults with no recently reported acute infections or vaccinations. Every donor was a Caucasian adult living in Nashville, Tennessee, USA. CD4+ T cells were enriched by magnetic negative selection; naive cells were then positively selected on CD45RA, and the negative fraction formed the memory subset. Blood was obtained by leukapheresis, after which PBMCs were separated by Ficoll-Histopaque density gradient centrifugation and cryopreserved in liquid nitrogen vapor phase. Purity and quantity of every magnetically sorted T cell population were checked by analytical flow cytometry. Genomic DNA was isolated from each sorted fraction and quantified by UV absorbance on a Nanodrop 2000c. The CDR3 covers 15 residues, taking in both the cysteine and the phenylalanine. Of all the DNA, just the CDR3 is kept, 45 bases in frame from base 1. Germline trimming amounts to 2 bases on V and 1 base on J, with 2 as the count of junction bases outside the gene matches. The germline V gene sets CDR1 to MNHNS and CDR2 to SASEGT.

Using the deep immunoSEQ assay, TCR CDR3 regions were amplified from genomic DNA by multiplex PCR. For each cell subset, the extracted genomic DNA was distributed evenly across all wells of several immunoSEQ 96-well plates, and each plate served as one replicate. For sorted subsets, around 200 ng genomic DNA, equal to tens of thousands of T cell genomes, was loaded into each replicate PCR. Purified libraries were measured with a Qubit 3.0 fluorometer, size-checked on a Bioanalyzer 2100, and measured again with the KAPA Library Quantification kit. A separate single-read 150-cycle Illumina NextSeq 550 flow cell was used to sequence each immunoSEQ 96-well plate. The published analysis was carried out like this. Because only junctional sequences without quality scores were contained in the immunoSEQ output, filtering matching that applied to full-length reads could not be performed. To assign V/J genes and CDR3, sequences were annotated against IMGT germline references using PyIR, a Python wrapper for IgBLAST v1.9. Reads were removed for weak V/J assignments (E-value above 1e-6), missing CDR3, stop codons, out-of-frame junctions, or ambiguous translated residues. V3J clonotypes were defined by identical inferred V gene, J gene, and CDR3 amino acid sequence. Percentage overlap between repertoires was computed as shared unique clonotypes divided by the size of the smaller repertoire. Richness of each repertoire was evaluated using RTK rarefaction, the Chao1 estimator, and Recon v2.1 estimates of unobserved clonotypes. For all TCRbeta clonotypes obtained by the gDNA method from a few donors, generation probabilities were computed with OLGA. Here the immuneACCESS table is served through TCRdb, limited to in-frame sequences with V and J called. Missing clones are a known gap in these copies; in checked studies unresolved V genes cover under half, and the rest lacks a known reason. V and J calls and clone size are as listed in that table; D and trimming were resolved from the DNA. This sample is represented by over 2 million clones; around 92% of them were singletons. The ten biggest clones cover approximately 0.39% of the sample.

On this clone: No cognate antigen has been identified for it. Base-call qualities are not available, and no considerably larger clone is one nucleotide away.

The receptor comes from a man younger than 35 in good health. Some clones in this sample may be carry-over from other donors' samples. The sequencing sample was made of naive CD4+ T cells from PBMCs. The cell subset or site label, as the study defines it: CD45RA+ positively selected. In this chain, TRBV6-1 is recombined with TRBJ1-1, with 9 junctional bases fitting TRBD1. Read as DNA, the sequence is TGTGCCAGCAGTGAAAGACAGGGGGGGAACACTGAAGCTTTCTTT. Translated, it reads CASSERQGGNTEAFF.